The 20 T cell receptor beta chains reported below all come from one sample, sequenced in a study of cytomegalovirus exposure and HLA in healthy donors. In the PCR, 60 Vbeta and 13 Jbeta primers were used. TCRdb keeps only in-frame clones here, not all; method: immunoSEQ multiplex PCR. The repertoire holds some 140,000 clones, with around 81% as singletons. Sample: PBMCs. Receptors originate from a woman aged 40 to 55 in good health and CMV-seropositive.

This chain uses TRBV28 with TRBJ2-3; 7 bases are a match to TRBD2. Looked up from germline, CDR1 is MDHEN and CDR2 is SYDVKM. The CDR3 loop spans 16 amino acids. The trim removed 4 bases at V and 2 bases at J, leaving 9 bases unmatched. The CDR3 DNA reads as TGTGCCAGCAGTTCACCCGTTAGCGGGTACACAGATACGCAGTATTTT. Translating gives CASSSPVSGYTDTQYF.

The V gene is TRBV7-2, the J gene TRBJ2-7; 13 positions agree with TRBD2. The CDR3 spans 14 residues. Germline CDR1 is SGHTA and CDR2 is FQGNSA. The V and J ends lost 8 bases and 4 bases, in that order; junction bases with no gene match: 5. CDR3 protein: CASGKTSGRYEQYF. The CDR3 DNA reads as TGTGCCAGCGGGAAGACTAGCGGGAGGTACGAGCAGTACTTC.

The chain is built from TRBV19 and TRBJ2-1, with D possibly TRBD2 on 5 matching bases. Per germline, CDR1 LNHDA and CDR2 SQIVND (reference sequence). Trimming stripped 9 bases from V and 9 bases from J, with 15 bases between. The CDR3 consists of 12 residues. In DNA, the CDR3 is TGTGCCAGCTCCGGACTGCGGCTTGAGCAGTTCTTC. Translated, it gives CASSGLRLEQFF.

The chain recombines TRBV7-9 with TRBJ2-1; D ambiguous. Germline V gene lookup returns CDR1 SEHNR and CDR2 FQNEAQ (reference sequence). The CDR3 extends over 18 amino acids. The V end was cut by 1 base, the J end by 0 bases, with 16 bases between. The CDR3, as DNA: TGTGCCAGCAGCTTAGTCCCCTGGCTCACCAGCTCCTACAATGAGCAGTTCTTC. It is translated as CASSLVPWLTSSYNEQFF. The whole variable domain, remainder taken from reference TRBV7-9 and TRBJ2-1, is DTGVSQNPRHKITKRGQNVTFRCDPISEHNRLYWYRQTLGQGPEFLTYFQNEAQLEKSRLLSDRFSAERPKGSFSTLEIQRTEQGDSAMYLCASSLVPWLTSSYNEQFFGPGTRLTVL.

This clone has just a few counts. The chain uses TRBV9 and TRBJ1-3; 10 nucleotides match TRBD1. This CDR3 spans 15 amino acids. Trimming removed 4 bases from V and 4 bases from J; junction bases left unmatched: 5. Germline V gene lookup returns CDR1 SGDLS and CDR2 YYNGEE. The CDR3 reads CASSTETGGGNTIYF. CDR3 DNA: TGTGCCAGCAGCACCGAGACAGGGGGCGGAAACACCATATATTTT.

This chain links TRBV6-5 with TRBJ1-2; D unclear. Trimming removed 4 bases from V and 5 bases from J, with 11 bases in between. Per germline, CDR1 MNHEY and CDR2 SVGAGI. The CDR3 contains 13 residues. CDR3 nucleotides: TGTGCCAGCAGTTCCCAAGACTTGTATGGCTACACCTTC. Translation: CASSSQDLYGYTF.

This chain connects TRBV7-9 to TRBJ1-5, with TRBD1 identical over 12 bases. The junction had 9 bases not matched to a gene; V was cut back by 4 bases and J by 2 bases. This CDR3 has 18 amino acids. Per germline, CDR1 SEHNR and CDR2 FQNEAQ (reference sequence). The CDR3: CASSSGGTGGFGNQPQHF. In DNA form, the CDR3 reads TGTGCCAGCAGCTCAGGAGGGACAGGGGGCTTCGGCAATCAGCCCCAGCATTTT.

The CDR3 spells CASRDPWTPNQPQHF. In DNA, the CDR3 is TGTGCCAGCAGAGATCCCTGGACACCGAATCAGCCCCAGCATTTT. The chain employs TRBV6-1 and TRBJ1-5; the D gene is possibly TRBD1 (5 bases). Trimming left V 6 bases short and J 4 bases short, with 16 bases between. The germline V gene has CDR1 MNHNS and CDR2 SASEGT. This CDR3 is built from 15 residues.

The chain joins TRBV5-6 to TRBJ2-1; 7 bases align to TRBD2. V dropped 0 bases and J dropped 3; count of bases not matched to a gene: 6. The CDR3 has 16 residues. Germline V gene data show CDR1 as SGHDT and CDR2 as YYEEEE. The CDR3 sequence: CASSLDPGGNYNEQFF. The DNA of the CDR3 is TGTGCCAGCAGCTTGGACCCGGGAGGCAACTACAATGAGCAGTTCTTC.

The chain has TRBV19 and TRBJ2-7; tentatively, D is TRBD1 (5 bases). Germline lookup yields CDR1 LNHDA and CDR2 SQIVND (reference sequence). The CDR3 length is 12 residues. The ends were cut back, 6 bases at V and 7 bases at J, with 13 bases in the middle. The CDR3 nucleotides are TGTGCCAGTAGGTCCCCCAAGGGGGAGCAGTACTTC. It codes for CASRSPKGEQYF.

V usage is TRBV14 and J usage is TRBJ2-7, with a tentative D call TRBD1 (5 bases). CDR1 SGHDN and CDR2 FVKESK come from the germline V gene. The CDR3 is made up of 14 amino acids. V shed 1 base and J shed 3 bases, with 10 bases lying between them. The CDR3 reads CASSQGWGSYEQYF. The CDR3 DNA reads as TGTGCCAGCAGCCAAGGCTGGGGCAGCTACGAGCAGTACTTC.

V and J are TRBV30 and TRBJ2-5; 9 nucleotides agree with TRBD1. The J call may be incorrect, as the DNA end agrees better with TRBJ2-7. CDR1 GTSNPN and CDR2 SVGIG come from the germline V gene (reference sequence). The CDR3 length is 15 residues. CDR3 bases: TGTGCCTGGAGAAGTTCCGGGACAGGGTACTACGAGCAGTACTTC. Its translation: CAWRSSGTGYYEQYF.

The V call is TRBV7-9, the J call TRBJ2-7, with 7 bases fitting TRBD1. Per the germline V gene, CDR1 is SEHNR and CDR2 is FQNEAQ (reference sequence). The V gene end was trimmed by 7 bases and the J gene end by 2 bases; junction bases not matched to a gene: 5. This CDR3 spans 13 amino acids. CDR3: CASTPDRAYEQYF. DNA of the CDR3: TGTGCCAGCACCCCCGACAGGGCCTACGAGCAGTACTTC.

This chain links TRBV27 with TRBJ2-2; 8 positions agree with TRBD1. The CDR3 is 15 residues long. V dropped 6 bases and J dropped 0; count of bases not matched to a gene: 3. Germline V gives CDR1 MNHEY, CDR2 SMNVEV (reference sequence). The CDR3 protein is CASRPQGANTGELFF. The CDR3, as DNA: TGTGCCAGCAGGCCACAGGGGGCGAACACCGGGGAGCTGTTTTTT.

V is TRBV29-1 and J is TRBJ1-2, with a possible D match to TRBD1 (5 bases). V shed 8 bases and J shed 6 bases, with 19 bases lying between them. CDR3 length equals 13 residues. From germline, CDR1 is SQVTM and CDR2 ANQGSEA. For the CDR3, the DNA is TGCAGCTTTTCTATCAGACAGACCGATGGCTACACCTTC. Translating gives CSFSIRQTDGYTF.

The V and J genes are TRBV1 and TRBJ2-7; the D call in the table, TRBD2, was not verified against the DNA. TRBV1 is a pseudogene. This CDR3 region has 22 residues. CDR3 DNA sequence: TGCACCAGCAGCCACCCTTCCAGGACTAGCGGGAGGCACTACAGGCGCTCCTACGAGCAGTACTTC. Translated, it gives CTSSHPSRTSGRHYRRSYEQYF.

This clone was seen a single time. The chain couples TRBV21-1 to TRBJ2-7; the table's D call, TRBD1, has no DNA check behind it. TRBV21-1 is listed as a pseudogene. This CDR3 spans 18 amino acids. CDR3 protein: CASSKVGATDSQIYEQYF. In DNA form, the CDR3 reads TGTGCCAGCAGCAAAGTAGGGGCCACCGATTCTCAGATCTACGAGCAGTACTTC.

The chain employs TRBV2 and TRBJ2-7, with D possibly matching TRBD1 (6 bases). Germline V gives CDR1 SNHLY, CDR2 FYNNEI. The CDR3 is made up of 14 amino acids. The CDR3 spells CATSLGAPTYEQYF. CDR3 DNA sequence: TGTGCTACCAGTTTGGGGGCTCCTACCTACGAGCAGTACTTC.

The table lists this clone with a count of one. The rearrangement uses TRBV28 and TRBJ1-1, with TRBD1 as a possible D gene (6 bases). CDR1 MDHEN and CDR2 SYDVKM come from the germline V gene. The length of the CDR3 is 15 residues. The V end lost 9 bases, the J end lost 0 bases, and 17 bases lay between the germline ends. The DNA for the CDR3 is TGTGCCAGTCTCGGTGGGGGGGCCGTGAACACTGAAGCTTTCTTT. It codes for CASLGGGAVNTEAFF.

Only one count was recorded for this clone. The gene calls are TRBV5-1 and TRBJ2-7; 9 positions match TRBD2. The V gene's germline CDR1 is SGHRS and CDR2 YFSETQ. The CDR3 consists of 15 residues. J gave up 0 bases and V 0 bases, and 1 base lay outside the gene matches. CDR3 nucleotide sequence: TGCGCCAGCAGCTTGGTTAGCGGGAGCTCCTACGAGCAGTACTTC. Translation: CASSLVSGSSYEQYF. Using reference TRBV5-1 and TRBJ2-7 for the parts outside the CDR3, the full variable domain is KAGVTQTPRYLIKTRGQQVTLSCSPISGHRSVSWYQQTPGQGLQFLFEYFSETQRNKGNFPGRFSGRQFSNSRSEMNVSTLELGDSALYLCASSLVSGSSYEQYFGPGTRLTVT.